What follows are 30 T cell receptor beta chains derived from one specimen sequenced in a study of cytomegalovirus exposure and HLA in healthy donors. The method was immunoSEQ multiplex PCR; TCRdb's version includes in-frame clones alone and lacks a portion of them. The sample comprises roughly 130,000 clones, roughly 89% of which are singletons, and 3% to 3.5% rests with the top ten. The sequencing sample was made of PBMCs. The receptors derive from a man aged 25 to 45 in good health and CMV-seronegative.

This chain uses TRBV7-9 with TRBJ1-2; 8 bases align to TRBD1. Germline values: CDR1 SEHNR, CDR2 FQNEAQ (reference sequence). The CDR3 length is 15 residues. The trim removed 5 bases at V and 3 bases at J, leaving 8 bases unmatched. CDR3 sequence: CASSLQGAEHYGYTF. CDR3 DNA sequence: TGTGCCAGCAGCCTGCAGGGGGCGGAACACTATGGCTACACCTTC.

The chain carries TRBV5-6 and TRBJ1-6; D is unresolved. Germline V gene lookup returns CDR1 SGHDT and CDR2 YYEEEE. V was clipped by 4 bases and J by 1 base, with 6 bases between them. The CDR3 totals 14 residues. CDR3 protein: CASSRRSYNSPLHF. The CDR3 nucleotides read TGTGCCAGCAGCAGGCGGTCCTATAATTCACCCCTCCACTTT.

This clone was recorded only once. This sequence joins TRBV7-2 and TRBJ2-5; 8 bases align to TRBD1. Germline CDR1 is SGHTA and CDR2 is FQGNSA. The V segment lost 4 bases and the J segment 1 base; nucleotides outside the gene matches: 14. This CDR3 region has 18 residues. In DNA form, the CDR3 reads TGTGCCAGCAGCTCTAGCCGGGACAGGACAAACCGCCAAGAGACCCAGTACTTC. Amino acids: CASSSSRDRTNRQETQYF.

This sequence joins TRBV19 and TRBJ1-5; tentatively, D is TRBD1 (6 bases). In germline, CDR1 is LNHDA, CDR2 SQIVND (reference sequence). Trimming pared 1 base from V and 4 bases from J, leaving 8 bases between. The CDR3 is made up of 14 amino acids. The CDR3 DNA is TGTGCCAGTAGTATAGGAGGGACAAATCAGCCCCAGCATTTT. It yields the protein CASSIGGTNQPQHF. Together with reference TRBV19 and TRBJ1-5, the CDR3 gives the full variable domain: DGGITQSPKYLFRKEGQNVTLSCEQNLNHDAMYWYRQDPGQGLRLIYYSQIVNDFQKGDIAEGYSVSREKKESFPLTVTSAQKNPTAFYLCASSIGGTNQPQHFGDGTRLSIL.

The chain uses TRBV19 and TRBJ2-7; D possibly corresponds to TRBD2 (6 bases). This CDR3 contains 16 residues. The V and J ends lost 2 bases and 2 bases respectively, with 16 bases between them. CDR1 and CDR2 from the germline V gene are LNHDA and SQIVND (reference sequence). DNA of the CDR3: TGTGCCAGTAGTATACTCCTACGGCCGGGAGCCTACGAGCAGTACTTC. Amino acids: CASSILLRPGAYEQYF.

Of note for this clone: A junction boundary mismatches the germline segment, possibly from a read error. This chain joins TRBV9 and TRBJ2-3, with a weak D call TRBD2 (7 bases). Germline CDR1 and CDR2: SGDLS and YYNGEE. This CDR3 has 13 amino acids. DNA of the CDR3: TGTGCCAGCAGCGCGTTTACGGGGGGACAACCGGATTTT. Amino acid sequence: CASSAFTGGQPDF.

The rearrangement uses TRBV9 and TRBJ2-7; TRBD2 aligns across 11 bases. The length of the CDR3 is 14 residues. CDR1 is SGDLS, CDR2 YYNGEE, per germline. V was clipped by 2 bases and J by 6 bases; unmatched bases: 4. The CDR3 region has the DNA TGTGCCAGCAGCGTGGCTAGCGGGGGGTTCGAGCAGTACTTC. It translates to CASSVASGGFEQYF.

This chain connects TRBV5-4 to TRBJ1-2; D is unresolved. V lost 2 bases to trimming and J lost 2 bases, with 7 bases between them. The CDR3 sequence is 13 residues long. The V gene's germline CDR1 is SGHNT and CDR2 YYREEE (reference sequence). As DNA, the CDR3 is TGTGCCAGCAGCTTAAACCAGAACTATGGCTACACCTTC. Amino acids: CASSLNQNYGYTF.

This clone has only one observation. V gene TRBV9 combines with J gene TRBJ1-5; TRBD1 matches at 7 bases. V trimming: 4 bases; J trimming: 0 bases; junction bases outside the gene matches: 4. Germline assignment: CDR1 SGDLS and CDR2 YYNGEE. This CDR3 spans 15 amino acids. This CDR3 reads CASSLRGDSNQPQHF. For the CDR3, the DNA is TGTGCCAGCAGCCTCAGGGGGGATAGCAATCAGCCCCAGCATTTT.

The chain has TRBV9 and TRBJ1-1, with 8 bases matching TRBD1. CDR3 length: 14 residues. Germline V gene data show CDR1 as SGDLS and CDR2 as YYNGEE. V lost 3 bases, J lost 5 bases, and 6 bases stayed unmatched. DNA of the CDR3: TGTGCCAGCAGCGCAGGGGGCGCCGAAACTGAAGCTTTCTTT. Its translation: CASSAGGAETEAFF.

This clone has more than one count but fewer than ten. The V call is TRBV10-3, the J call TRBJ2-7, with 8 bases lining up with TRBD1. The CDR3 extends over 13 amino acids. V dropped 11 bases and J dropped 2; count of bases not matched to a gene: 8. Germline V gene data show CDR1 as ENHRY and CDR2 as SYGVKD. The CDR3 spells CASTGQATYEQYF. CDR3 bases: TGTGCCTCCACGGGACAGGCGACCTACGAGCAGTACTTC.

The V call is TRBV29-1, the J call TRBJ1-2; 8 nucleotides agree with TRBD1. The CDR3 is 15 amino acids. Per germline, CDR1 SQVTM and CDR2 ANQGSEA. The V and J ends lost 0 bases and 8 bases, in that order; junction bases with no gene match: 11. The chain's CDR3 is CSVEEGTGRVRGYTF. For the CDR3, the DNA is TGCAGCGTTGAAGAGGGGACAGGAAGGGTACGGGGCTACACCTTC.

The chain couples TRBV6-5 to TRBJ1-5; D gene unclear. The ends were cut back, 8 bases at V and 5 bases at J, with 13 bases in the middle. Germline V gene sequence: CDR1 MNHEY, CDR2 SVGAGI. There are 13 residues in the CDR3. CDR3 DNA sequence: TGTGCCAGCTCAACTGGCGGGTATCAGCCCCAGCATTTT. It codes for CASSTGGYQPQHF.

This clone was recorded many times. Other DNA sequences of this sample code for an identical CDR3. The chain joins TRBV7-9 to TRBJ2-7; 8 positions match TRBD2. The V and J ends lost 4 bases and 5 bases, in that order; junction bases with no gene match: 7. The CDR3 totals 14 residues. The V gene's germline CDR1 is SEHNR and CDR2 FQNEAQ (reference sequence). The CDR3 nucleotides are TGTGCCAGCAGCTACCCGGGGGGGATAAACGAGCAGTACTTC. It is translated as CASSYPGGINEQYF.

The chain links TRBV27 to TRBJ1-2; 7 bases are shared with TRBD1. Germline CDR1 MNHEY, CDR2 SMNVEV (reference sequence). The V gene end was trimmed by 3 bases and the J gene end by 2 bases; junction bases not matched to a gene: 12. The CDR3 length is 17 residues. CDR3 sequence: CASSFLQGQSRNYGYTF. Written as DNA, the CDR3 is TGTGCCAGCAGTTTTCTCCAGGGACAGTCACGAAACTATGGCTACACCTTC.

V usage is TRBV5-1 and J usage is TRBJ2-7; perhaps TRBD2 as D (6 bases). This CDR3 is 14 amino acids long. The germline gives CDR1 SGHRS, CDR2 YFSETQ. V shed 4 bases and J shed 5 bases, with 16 bases lying between them. CDR3 residues: CASSPWTIADEQYF. The DNA of the CDR3 is TGCGCCAGCAGCCCTTGGACTATAGCGGACGAGCAGTACTTC.

This sequence joins TRBV5-5 and TRBJ2-7; the D gene is possibly TRBD2 (6 bases). This CDR3 region has 14 residues. The germline V and J ends were trimmed by 0 bases and 2 bases, with 9 bases remaining between them. CDR1 and CDR2 (germline): SGHKS, YYEKEE (reference sequence). The CDR3: CASSLGRVTYEQYF. The CDR3 DNA sequence: TGTGCCAGCAGCTTGGGGAGGGTAACCTACGAGCAGTACTTC.

The chain joins TRBV5-1 to TRBJ1-6; D call uncertain. V was clipped by 7 bases and J by 5 bases, with 25 bases between them. The CDR3 loop spans 18 amino acids. Looked up from germline, CDR1 is SGHRS and CDR2 is YFSETQ. The CDR3 DNA reads TGCGCCAGCTCCCTAGGAACCCGCCTTGCAGAAGATAATTCACCCCTCCACTTT. This codes for CASSLGTRLAEDNSPLHF.

The chain has TRBV12-5 and TRBJ1-1, with D unclear. Deletions cut 1 base from V and 7 bases from J, with 19 bases between. Germline lookup yields CDR1 LGHNT and CDR2 FRNRAP. The CDR3 has 16 residues. This chain's CDR3 is CASGLGSSSLTYEAFF. The CDR3 region has the DNA TGTGCTAGTGGTTTGGGCAGCTCTTCCCTGACTTATGAAGCTTTCTTT. The full variable domain, its missing parts supplied by reference TRBV12-5 and TRBJ1-1, is DARVTQTPRHKVTEMGQEVTMRCQPILGHNTVFWYRQTMMQGLELLAYFRNRAPLDDSGMPKDRFSAEMPDATLATLKIQPSEPRDSAVYFCASGLGSSSLTYEAFFGQGTRLTVV.

This clone was detected a few times. The chain is built from TRBV5-8 and TRBJ1-5; 8 bases map to TRBD1. The ends lost 3 bases at V and 6 bases at J; junction bases unmatched: 2. The CDR3 is 13 amino acids. The germline gives CDR1 SGHTS, CDR2 YDEGEE. The CDR3 DNA reads as TGTGCCAGCAGCTGGACAGGGACTCAGCCCCAGCATTTT. Protein sequence: CASSWTGTQPQHF.

The chain joins TRBV4-1 to TRBJ2-1; the match to TRBD1 covers 7 bases. The CDR3 loop spans 15 amino acids. In germline, CDR1 is MGHRA, CDR2 YSYEKL. Germline trimming cut 7 bases from V and 4 bases from J; bases unmatched to any gene: 10. CDR3 sequence reads: CASTPTGRGYNEQFF. CDR3 in DNA: TGCGCCAGCACCCCGACAGGGCGCGGGTACAATGAGCAGTTCTTC.

The chain links TRBV5-4 to TRBJ2-7; possibly TRBD2 for D (7 bases). The V and J ends lost 4 bases and 5 bases respectively, with 19 bases between them. CDR1 SGHNT and CDR2 YYREEE come from the germline V gene (reference sequence). CDR3 length equals 15 residues. The CDR3 reads CASSKPLGGRNEQYF. The DNA of the CDR3 is TGTGCCAGCAGCAAACCCCTGGGGGGGCGGAACGAGCAGTACTTC.

The rearrangement joins TRBV14 to TRBJ1-2; D not certain. From germline, CDR1 is SGHDN and CDR2 FVKESK. Between the trimmed V and J ends, which lost 1 base and 2 bases, there was a span of 11 bases. The length of the CDR3 is 15 residues. DNA for the CDR3: TGTGCCAGCAGCCAAGCTATTACCGAAAACTATGGCTACACCTTC. Residues: CASSQAITENYGYTF.

V and J are TRBV18 and TRBJ1-5; no firm D call. Trimming took 0 bases from V and 7 from J, leaving 4 bases between them. This CDR3 is 12 amino acids long. Germline CDR1 is KGHSH and CDR2 is LQKENI. CDR3 residues: CASSPPGQPQHF. CDR3 nucleotides: TGTGCCAGCTCACCACCCGGGCAGCCCCAGCATTTT. Together with reference TRBV18 and TRBJ1-5, the CDR3 gives the full variable domain: NAGVMQNPRHLVRRRGQEARLRCSPMKGHSHVYWYRQLPEEGLKFMVYLQKENIIDESGMPKERFSAEFPKEGPSILRIQQVVRGDSAAYFCASSPPGQPQHFGDGTRLSIL.

The rearrangement joins TRBV27 to TRBJ1-5, with no clear D. The germline gives CDR1 MNHEY, CDR2 SMNVEV (reference sequence). Deletions cut 2 bases from V and 4 bases from J, with 6 bases between. This CDR3 has 13 amino acids. CDR3: CASSLAGNQPQHF. The CDR3 coding sequence is TGTGCCAGCAGTTTAGCCGGGAATCAGCCCCAGCATTTT.

The rearrangement uses TRBV23-1 and TRBJ2-6, with 10 bases that match TRBD1. TRBV23-1 is an ORF, with its function uncertain. CDR3 length: 14 residues. V was pared by 8 bases and J by 2 bases, with 0 bases of the junction left unmatched. This CDR3 reads CASGQGAGANVLTF. The CDR3 DNA follows: TGCGCCAGCGGACAGGGGGCTGGGGCCAACGTCCTGACTTTC.

V and J are TRBV5-1 and TRBJ2-3; no definite D call. The germline gives CDR1 SGHRS, CDR2 YFSETQ. CDR3 length equals 14 residues. V was shortened by 2 bases and J by 2 bases, with 9 bases between the two germline ends. The CDR3 loop is CASSFFTYTDTQYF. DNA for the CDR3: TGCGCCAGCAGCTTCTTCACATACACAGATACGCAGTATTTT. Full variable domain (remainder filled in from reference TRBV5-1 and TRBJ2-3): KAGVTQTPRYLIKTRGQQVTLSCSPISGHRSVSWYQQTPGQGLQFLFEYFSETQRNKGNFPGRFSGRQFSNSRSEMNVSTLELGDSALYLCASSFFTYTDTQYFGPGTRLTVL.

This clone was observed once. The chain recombines TRBV2 with TRBJ1-5; 8 bases align to TRBD1. Germline assignment: CDR1 SNHLY and CDR2 FYNNEI. The CDR3 extends over 15 amino acids. With 6 bases clipped from V and 5 bases from J, the junction kept 9 bases outside the gene matches. DNA of the CDR3: TGTGCCAGCAGGGTAGACAGGGGAGGGGATCAGCCCCAGCATTTT. The encoded protein is CASRVDRGGDQPQHF.

The gene calls are TRBV7-9 and TRBJ2-5; 10 nucleotides agree with TRBD2. Germline V gene data show CDR1 as SEHNR and CDR2 as FQNEAQ (reference sequence). V lost 5 bases to trimming and J lost 4 bases; unmatched junction nucleotides: 4. This CDR3 comprises 14 residues. The CDR3 protein is CASSPAGGIETQYF. CDR3 coding DNA: TGTGCCAGCAGCCCAGCGGGGGGGATAGAGACCCAGTACTTC.

This sequence joins TRBV5-6 and TRBJ1-1; the D gene is possibly TRBD1 (5 bases). Germline loops: CDR1 SGHDT, CDR2 YYEEEE. V was pared by 1 base and J by 3 bases, with 10 bases between. This CDR3 spans 14 amino acids. CDR3: CASSLLRGDTEAFF. CDR3 coding DNA: TGTGCCAGCAGCTTGCTGCGGGGGGACACTGAAGCTTTCTTT.